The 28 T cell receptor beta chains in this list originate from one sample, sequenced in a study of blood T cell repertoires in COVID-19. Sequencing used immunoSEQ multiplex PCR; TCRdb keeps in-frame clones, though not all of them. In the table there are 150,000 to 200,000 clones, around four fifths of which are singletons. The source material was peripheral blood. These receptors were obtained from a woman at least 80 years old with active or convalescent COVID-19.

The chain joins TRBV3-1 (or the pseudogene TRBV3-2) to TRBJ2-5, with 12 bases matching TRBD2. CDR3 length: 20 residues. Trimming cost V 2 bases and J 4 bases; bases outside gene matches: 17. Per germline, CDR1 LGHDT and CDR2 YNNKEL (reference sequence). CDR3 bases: TGTGCCAGCAGCCAATTGTCGTCCTTCCTAGCGGGGGGGCGGCGAGAGACCCAGTACTTC. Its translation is CASSQLSSFLAGGRRETQYF.

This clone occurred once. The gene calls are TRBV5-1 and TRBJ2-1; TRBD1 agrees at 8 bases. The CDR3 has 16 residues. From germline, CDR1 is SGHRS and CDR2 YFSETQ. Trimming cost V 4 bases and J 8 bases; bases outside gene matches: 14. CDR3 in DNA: TGCGCCAGCAGCCAAGGGTTCACAGGGGGTATCTATGAGCAGTTCTTC. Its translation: CASSQGFTGGIYEQFF. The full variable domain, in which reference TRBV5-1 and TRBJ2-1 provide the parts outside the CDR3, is KAGVTQTPRYLIKTRGQQVTLSCSPISGHRSVSWYQQTPGQGLQFLFEYFSETQRNKGNFPGRFSGRQFSNSRSEMNVSTLELGDSALYLCASSQGFTGGIYEQFFGPGTRLTVL.

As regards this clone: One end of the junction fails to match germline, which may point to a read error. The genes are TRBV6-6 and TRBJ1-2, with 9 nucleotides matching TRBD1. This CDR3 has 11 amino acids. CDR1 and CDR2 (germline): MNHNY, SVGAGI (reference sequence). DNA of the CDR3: TGTGCCAGCAGTTATCCGGGACAGGGTCATTTC. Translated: CASSYPGQGHF.

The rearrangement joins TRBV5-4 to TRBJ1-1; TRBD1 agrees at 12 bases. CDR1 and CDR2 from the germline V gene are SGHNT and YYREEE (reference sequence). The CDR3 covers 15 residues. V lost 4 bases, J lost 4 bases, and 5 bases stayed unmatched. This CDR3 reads CASSLGQGAGTEAFF. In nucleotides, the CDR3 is TGTGCCAGCAGCCTGGGACAGGGGGCGGGCACTGAAGCTTTCTTT. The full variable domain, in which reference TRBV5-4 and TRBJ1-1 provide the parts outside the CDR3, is ETGVTQSPTHLIKTRGQQVTLRCSSQSGHNTVSWYQQALGQGPQFIFQYYREEENGRGNFPPRFSGLQFPNYSSELNVNALELDDSALYLCASSLGQGAGTEAFFGQGTRLTVV.

CDR3 in amino acids: CASTSSGGANEQFF. The CDR3 DNA reads as TGTGCCAGCACATCTAGCGGGGGGGCCAATGAGCAGTTCTTC. The gene calls are TRBV18 and TRBJ2-1; 12 bases match TRBD2. Germline V lookup: CDR1 KGHSH, CDR2 LQKENI. V dropped 8 bases and J dropped 6; count of bases not matched to a gene: 5. The CDR3 runs to 14 residues.

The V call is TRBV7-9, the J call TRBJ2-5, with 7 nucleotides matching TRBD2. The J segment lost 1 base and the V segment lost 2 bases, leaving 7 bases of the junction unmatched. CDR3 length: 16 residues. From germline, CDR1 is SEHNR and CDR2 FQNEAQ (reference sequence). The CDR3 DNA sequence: TGTGCCAGCAGCTTACACGGCGGGGGAAGCCAAGAGACCCAGTACTTC. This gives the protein CASSLHGGGSQETQYF.

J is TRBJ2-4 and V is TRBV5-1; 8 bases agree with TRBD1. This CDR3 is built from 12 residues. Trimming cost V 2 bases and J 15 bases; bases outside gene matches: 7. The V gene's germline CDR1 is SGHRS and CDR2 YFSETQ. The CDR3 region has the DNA TGCGCCAGCAGCTTACTCGGACAGGGCTGGTACTTC. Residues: CASSLLGQGWYF.

DNA of the CDR3: TGTGCCTGGAGTCAGGGGGCGCCCGGCTACACCTTC. This codes for CAWSQGAPGYTF. The chain uses TRBV30 and TRBJ1-2, with 8 bases matching TRBD1. Germline V lookup: CDR1 GTSNPN, CDR2 SVGIG (reference sequence). V lost 2 bases, J lost 8 bases, and 4 bases stayed unmatched. The CDR3 length is 12 residues.

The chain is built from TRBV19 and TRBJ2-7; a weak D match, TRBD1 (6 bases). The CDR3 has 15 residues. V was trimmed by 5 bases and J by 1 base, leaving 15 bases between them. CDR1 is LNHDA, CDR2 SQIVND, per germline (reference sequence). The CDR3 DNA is TGTGCCAGTAGTGAGAATGGGGACACGTCCTACGAGCAGTACTTC. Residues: CASSENGDTSYEQYF.

DNA of the CDR3: TGCGCCAGCAGCCAAGATGGTACGGCGACGGGGGGGCTGTCCGGGGAGCTGTTTTTT. Its protein is CASSQDGTATGGLSGELFF. The rearrangement uses TRBV4-3 and TRBJ2-2; 8 bases are shared with TRBD2. Germline values: CDR1 LGHNA, CDR2 YSLEER. This CDR3 contains 19 residues. Germline trimming cut 0 bases from V and 6 bases from J; bases unmatched to any gene: 15.

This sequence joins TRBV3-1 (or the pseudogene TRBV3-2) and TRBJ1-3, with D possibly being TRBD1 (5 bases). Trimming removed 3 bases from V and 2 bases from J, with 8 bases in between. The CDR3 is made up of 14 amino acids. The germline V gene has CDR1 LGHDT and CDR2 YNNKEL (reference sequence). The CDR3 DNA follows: TGTGCCAGCAGCCAGGGGGGTGCTGGAAACACCATATATTTT. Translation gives CASSQGGAGNTIYF.

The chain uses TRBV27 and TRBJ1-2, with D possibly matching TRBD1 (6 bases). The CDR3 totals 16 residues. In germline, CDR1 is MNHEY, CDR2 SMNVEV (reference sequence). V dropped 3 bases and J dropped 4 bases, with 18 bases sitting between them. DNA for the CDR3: TGTGCCAGCAGTTTTTGGGGGGGGCAGGCTTCCTATGGCTACACCTTC. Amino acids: CASSFWGGQASYGYTF.

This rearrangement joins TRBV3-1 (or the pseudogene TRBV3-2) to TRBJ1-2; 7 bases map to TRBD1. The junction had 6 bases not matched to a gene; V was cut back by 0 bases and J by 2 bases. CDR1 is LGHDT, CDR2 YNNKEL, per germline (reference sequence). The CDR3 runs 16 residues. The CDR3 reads CASSQDEGAPNYGYTF. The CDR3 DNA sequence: TGTGCCAGCAGCCAAGACGAGGGGGCGCCCAACTATGGCTACACCTTC.

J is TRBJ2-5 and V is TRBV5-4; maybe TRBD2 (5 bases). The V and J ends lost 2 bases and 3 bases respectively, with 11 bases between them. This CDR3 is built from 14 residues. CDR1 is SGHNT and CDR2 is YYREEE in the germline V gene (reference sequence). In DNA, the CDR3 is TGTGCCAGCAGCTTTTTCCGGGGTGAAGAGACCCAGTACTTC. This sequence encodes CASSFFRGEETQYF.

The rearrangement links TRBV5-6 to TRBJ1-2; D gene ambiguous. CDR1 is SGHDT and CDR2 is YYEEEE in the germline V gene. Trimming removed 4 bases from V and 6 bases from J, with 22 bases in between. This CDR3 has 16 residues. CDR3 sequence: CASSRGDTLLSNGYTF. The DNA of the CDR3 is TGTGCCAGCAGCCGTGGAGATACTTTGCTTTCCAATGGCTACACCTTC.

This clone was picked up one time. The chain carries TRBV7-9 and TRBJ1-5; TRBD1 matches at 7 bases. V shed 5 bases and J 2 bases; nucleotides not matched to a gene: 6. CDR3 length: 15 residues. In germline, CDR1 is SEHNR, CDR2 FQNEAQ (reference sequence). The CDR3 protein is CASSPIDRGNQPQHF. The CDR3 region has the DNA TGTGCCAGCAGCCCTATTGACAGGGGCAATCAGCCCCAGCATTTT.

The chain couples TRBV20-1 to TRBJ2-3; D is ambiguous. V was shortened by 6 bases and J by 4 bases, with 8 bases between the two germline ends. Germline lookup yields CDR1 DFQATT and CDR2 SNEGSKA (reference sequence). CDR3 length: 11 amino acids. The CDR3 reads CSALNSDTQYF. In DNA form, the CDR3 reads TGCAGTGCGCTTAACTCAGATACGCAGTATTTT.

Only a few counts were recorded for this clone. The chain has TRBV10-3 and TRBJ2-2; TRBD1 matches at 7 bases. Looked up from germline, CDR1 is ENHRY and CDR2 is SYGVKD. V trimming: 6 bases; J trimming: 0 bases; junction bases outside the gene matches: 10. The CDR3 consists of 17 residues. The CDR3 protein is CAIRRQGGSPNTGELFF. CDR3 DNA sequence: TGTGCCATCAGGAGACAGGGTGGTTCTCCGAACACCGGGGAGCTGTTTTTT.

The CDR3 spells CASSSYTEAFF. Here the CDR3 DNA reads TGTGCCAGCAGCTCCTACACTGAAGCTTTCTTT. The V gene is TRBV5-4, the J gene TRBJ1-1; no definite D call. Trimming shortened V by 3 bases and J by 3 bases, and 3 bases separated the two germline ends. This CDR3 spans 11 amino acids. Germline assignment: CDR1 SGHNT and CDR2 YYREEE (reference sequence).

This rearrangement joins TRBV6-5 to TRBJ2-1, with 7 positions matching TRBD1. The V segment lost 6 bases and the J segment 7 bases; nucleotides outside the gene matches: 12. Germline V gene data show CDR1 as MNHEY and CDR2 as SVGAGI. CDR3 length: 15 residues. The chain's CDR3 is CASREARGLGNEQFF. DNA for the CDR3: TGTGCCAGCAGGGAGGCCAGGGGGTTGGGGAATGAGCAGTTCTTC.

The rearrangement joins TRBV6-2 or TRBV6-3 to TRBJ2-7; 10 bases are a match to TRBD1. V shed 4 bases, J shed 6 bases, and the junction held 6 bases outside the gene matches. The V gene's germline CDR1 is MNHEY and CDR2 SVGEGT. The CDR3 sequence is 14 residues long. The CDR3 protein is CASSLPRDRGEQYF. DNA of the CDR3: TGTGCCAGCAGTTTGCCCCGGGACAGGGGCGAGCAGTACTTC.

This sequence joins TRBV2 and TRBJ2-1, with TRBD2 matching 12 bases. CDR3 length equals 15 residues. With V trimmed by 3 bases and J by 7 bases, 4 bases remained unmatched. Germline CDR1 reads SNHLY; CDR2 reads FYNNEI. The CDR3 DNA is TGTGCCAGCAGTGATGGACTAGCGGGGCGGAATGAGCAGTTCTTC. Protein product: CASSDGLAGRNEQFF.

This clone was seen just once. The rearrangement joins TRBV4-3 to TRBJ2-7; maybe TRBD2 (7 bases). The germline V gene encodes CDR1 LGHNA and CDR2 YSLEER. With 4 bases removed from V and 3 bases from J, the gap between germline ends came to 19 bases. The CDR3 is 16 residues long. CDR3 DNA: TGCGCCAGCAGCCCCAACACTGAGGGGGGGGACTACGAGCAGTACTTC. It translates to CASSPNTEGGDYEQYF.

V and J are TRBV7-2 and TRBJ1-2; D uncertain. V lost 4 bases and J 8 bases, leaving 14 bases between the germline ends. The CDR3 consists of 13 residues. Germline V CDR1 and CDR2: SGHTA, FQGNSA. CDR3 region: CASSSDPPLGYTF. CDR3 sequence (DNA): TGTGCCAGCAGCTCCGATCCTCCACTCGGCTACACCTTC.

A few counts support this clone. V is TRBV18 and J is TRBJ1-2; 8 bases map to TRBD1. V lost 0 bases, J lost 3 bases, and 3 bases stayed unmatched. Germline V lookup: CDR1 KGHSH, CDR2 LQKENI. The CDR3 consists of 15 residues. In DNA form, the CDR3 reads TGTGCCAGCTCACCACCGCAGACAGGGGACTATGGCTACACCTTC. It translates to CASSPPQTGDYGYTF.

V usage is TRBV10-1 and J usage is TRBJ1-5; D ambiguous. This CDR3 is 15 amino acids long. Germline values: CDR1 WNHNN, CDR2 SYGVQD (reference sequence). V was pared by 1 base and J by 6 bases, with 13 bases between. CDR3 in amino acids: CASSELRVLSQPQHF. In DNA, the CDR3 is TGCGCCAGCAGTGAGTTGCGAGTTCTCTCTCAGCCCCAGCATTTT.

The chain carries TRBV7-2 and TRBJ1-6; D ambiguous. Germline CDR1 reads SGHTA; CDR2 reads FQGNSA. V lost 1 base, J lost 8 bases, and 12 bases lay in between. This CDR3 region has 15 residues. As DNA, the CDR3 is TGTGCCAGCAGCTTAGAGAGGGTTGGCCATTCACCCCTCCACTTT. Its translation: CASSLERVGHSPLHF.

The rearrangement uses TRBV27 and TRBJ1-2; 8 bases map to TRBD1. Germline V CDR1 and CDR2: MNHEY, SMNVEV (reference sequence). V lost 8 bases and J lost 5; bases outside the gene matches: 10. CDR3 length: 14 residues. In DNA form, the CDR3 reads TGTGCCAGCGGGGGACAGGTTTTGAGGTATGGCTACACCTTC. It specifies CASGGQVLRYGYTF.